Listed below are T cell receptor beta chains from one sample, sequenced in a study of blood T cells in healthy people across ages. A single record per CDR3 protein comes from TCRdb applying MiXCR to the 5' RACE reads. Of 780,000 or so distinct CDR3 sequences detected, about 56% appear once; the ten largest clones hold more than 25%. Sample: blood. The receptor source for this set is a man aged 35 to 55 in good health. The CDR3 runs from the conserved cysteine through the conserved F or W. D genes are given only for firm matches. Some rows mark clone size as missing; the rest say once, few, many or name a class of expanded clone.

length	V	size	D	J	CDR3	DNA
11	TRBV20-1	NA	NA	TRBJ1-1	CSLFGNTEAFF	TGCAGTCTTTTCGGGAACACTGAAGCTTTCTTT
16	TRBV20-1	many	TRBD1	TRBJ1-2	CSARDLDRKGFYGYTF	TGCAGTGCTAGAGACTTGGACAGGAAAGGCTTCTATGGCTACACCTTC
14	TRBV12-3/TRBV12-4	NA	NA	TRBJ2-6	CASTRDSGANVLTF	TGTGCCAGCACTAGGGACTCTGGGGCCAACGTCCTGACTTTC
19	TRBV9	NA	NA	TRBJ2-3	CASSVVSGAGATPTNTQYF	TGTGCCAGCAGCGTAGTTTCGGGGGCGGGAGCGACCCCGACGAATACGCAGTATTTT
12	TRBV29-1	few	TRBD1	TRBJ1-5	CSVGQSNQPQHF	TGCAGCGTGGGACAGAGCAATCAGCCCCAGCATTTT
14	TRBV27	NA	TRBD1	TRBJ1-2	CASSTGASNYGYTF	TGTGCCAGCAGTACAGGGGCTAGCAACTATGGCTACACCTTC
14	TRBV27	NA	NA	TRBJ1-2	CASSLSRAIYGYTF	TGTGCCAGCAGTTTATCCAGGGCAATCTATGGCTACACCTTC
19	TRBV10-3	NA	NA	TRBJ2-3	CAISESIFSTSPSPDTQYF	TGTGCCATCAGTGAGTCGATTTTTTCGACTAGTCCAAGCCCAGATACGCAGTATTTT
15	TRBV14	NA	NA	TRBJ2-5	CASSPRDWTQETQYF	TGTGCCAGCAGCCCCCGGGACTGGACACAAGAGACCCAGTACTTC
14	TRBV28	few	NA	TRBJ2-4	CASADWRGFHIQYF	TGTGCCAGCGCGGATTGGAGAGGGTTTCACATTCAGTACTTC
12	TRBV6-1	NA	NA	TRBJ2-1	CASRSPYRVQFF	TGTGCCAGCAGATCTCCCTACCGGGTGCAGTTCTTC
17	TRBV27	NA	TRBD1	TRBJ1-1	CASSFDPNRGMNTEAFF	TGTGCCAGCAGTTTCGACCCAAACAGGGGGATGAACACTGAAGCTTTCTTT
15	TRBV14	NA	NA	TRBJ1-2	CASSQGHGGIYGYTF	TGTGCCAGCAGCCAGGGACACGGGGGGATATATGGCTACACCTTC
14	TRBV7-2	NA	TRBD2	TRBJ2-7	CASSLGTSRYEQYF	TGTGCCAGTAGCCTCGGGACTAGTAGGTACGAGCAGTACTTC
16	TRBV4-2	NA	NA	TRBJ1-1	CASSQEGGRVNTEAFF	TGTGCCAGCAGCCAAGAGGGCGGCAGGGTAAACACTGAAGCTTTCTTT
16	TRBV2	few	NA	TRBJ1-5	CASSEQGSGTGQPQHF	TGTGCCAGCAGTGAGCAGGGATCGGGAACGGGACAGCCCCAGCATTTT
16	TRBV7-3	NA	NA	TRBJ2-3	CASSLTDYASTDTQYF	TGTGCCAGCAGCTTAACCGACTATGCTAGCACAGATACGCAGTATTTT
12	TRBV12-3/TRBV12-4	NA	NA	TRBJ2-1	CASRFMVDEQFF	TGTGCCAGCAGATTTATGGTGGATGAGCAGTTCTTC
13	TRBV6-5	NA	NA	TRBJ1-6	CASSPKQGSPLHF	TGTGCCAGCAGTCCTAAGCAGGGTTCACCCCTCCACTTT
14	TRBV6-1	once	NA	TRBJ2-1	CASSRGASYNEQFF	TGTGCCAGCAGTCGAGGGGCCTCCTACAATGAGCAGTTCTTC
14	TRBV9	NA	NA	TRBJ1-2	CASSVDTDNYGYTF	TGTGCCAGCAGCGTAGATACAGATAACTATGGCTACACCTTC
15	TRBV2	NA	NA	TRBJ2-1	CASSRSGAVYNEQFF	TGTGCCAGCAGTCGCTCGGGGGCGGTGTACAATGAGCAGTTCTTC
15	TRBV14	once	NA	TRBJ2-1	CASSQVGFSYNEQFF	TGTGCCAGCAGCCAAGTGGGATTCTCCTACAATGAGCAGTTCTTC